The source of this T cell receptor (beta chain) is a study of T cells after yellow fever vaccination. MiXCR, run by TCRdb on the 5' RACE reads, gives a single entry per CDR3 protein. This table holds roughly 520,000 distinct CDR3 sequences, less than 25% found once. The CDR3 consists of 11 residues. Germline CDR1 and CDR2: ENHRY and SYGVKD. Trimming at V came to 4 bases and at J to 6 bases, leaving 0 bases not matched to a gene. Source: PBMCs, taken less than 25 days after the first yellow fever vaccination. The chain combines TRBV10-3 with TRBJ2-7; 7 nucleotides align to TRBD1. This receptor was taken from a man between 18 and 35 years old who received the YFV17D yellow fever vaccine. CDR3 nucleotides: TGTGCCATCAGTGGACAGGGCGAGCAGTACTTC. Encoded protein: CAISGQGEQYF.